A selection of T cell receptor beta chains follows, all from one sample in a study of T-cell memory formation after mild COVID-19. Using its own MiXCR run on the 5' RACE reads, TCRdb lists one record per CDR3 protein. The sample carries 280,000 or so distinct CDR3 sequences, less than 9.5% recorded once. The sequencing sample was made of PBMCs or a T cell subset sorted from them (not recorded which). The receptors here all came from a man between 18 and 29 years old who had mild COVID-19 (a few samples of this study predate the infection). Cell type and time point are not known. The CDR3 runs from the conserved cysteine through the conserved F or W. The order of the fields is clone size, V gene, J gene, D gene, CDR3 DNA, CDR3 protein. The D gene is left open where the match is weak. The listing skips clone size in some rows; elsewhere it reads once, few, many or a size class.

>NA|TRBV21-1|TRBJ2-7|NA
TGTGCCAGCAGCAATGGAACCTACGAGCAGTACTTC
CASSNGTYEQYF
>NA|TRBV20-1|TRBJ1-5|TRBD1
TGCAGTGCTAGAGACTTCGACAGGGGGCAGCCCCAGCATTTT
CSARDFDRGQPQHF
>NA|TRBV20-1|TRBJ2-2|TRBD1
TGCAGTGCCCCGAGGAGGGACAGGATGAACACCGGGGAGCTGTTTTTT
CSAPRRDRMNTGELFF
>few|TRBV12-3/TRBV12-4|TRBJ2-3|NA
TGTGCCAGCAGTTCCCCCAGGGGTTTACGGTCCGCAGATACGCAGTATTTT
CASSSPRGLRSADTQYF
>NA|TRBV12-3/TRBV12-4|TRBJ1-1|TRBD1
TGTGCCAGCAGTTCAGACAGGGGGCCAGCAGGCACTGAAGCTTTCTTT
CASSSDRGPAGTEAFF
>few|TRBV7-3|TRBJ2-1|NA
TGTGCCAGTGGAGACGGGGGTGGAGGTGAGCAGTTCTTC
CASGDGGGGEQFF
>many|TRBV5-1|TRBJ1-1|NA
TGCGCCAGCAGCTTGGTCGGGGAGAACACTGAAGCTTTCTTT
CASSLVGENTEAFF
>once|TRBV7-2|TRBJ1-4|NA
TGTGCCAGCAGCTTAGTACGGCCCCGGTGGAGTGAAAAACTGTTTTTT
CASSLVRPRWSEKLFF
>many|TRBV24-1|TRBJ1-5|TRBD1
TGTGCCACCAGTGACGGCCGACAGGGGAACAATCAGCCCCAGCATTTT
CATSDGRQGNNQPQHF
>many|TRBV4-3|TRBJ1-2|NA
TGCGCCAGCAGCCAAGACAGGGGTGGCTATGGCTACACCTTC
CASSQDRGGYGYTF
>few|TRBV6-6|TRBJ1-2|NA
TGTGCCAGCAGAACAGACGGCCTCTATGGCTACACCTTC
CASRTDGLYGYTF
>few|TRBV12-3/TRBV12-4|TRBJ2-7|NA
TGTGCCAGCACCTTCAGATGGAGGGAGCAGTACTTC
CASTFRWREQYF
>few|TRBV6-1|TRBJ2-7|NA
TGTGCCAGCAAACCAGAGGCCGGCAGAGCCTACGAGCAGTACTTC
CASKPEAGRAYEQYF
>few|TRBV28|TRBJ2-7|NA
TGTGCCAGCAGTTTTGGTGTCGTGAGAGGGGGCGAGCAGTACTTC
CASSFGVVRGGEQYF
>many|TRBV6-5|TRBJ2-3|NA
TGTGCCAGCAGGACGGGGCAAGCAGCAGATACGCAGTATTTT
CASRTGQAADTQYF
>many|TRBV15|TRBJ1-1|NA
TGTGCCACCAGCGGTCCCGTGTCATCCCTGCTCACTGAAGCTTTCTTT
CATSGPVSSLLTEAFF
>NA|TRBV15|TRBJ2-1|NA
TGTGCCACCAGCAGAGACCGCAGTAGCGAGCAGTTCTTC
CATSRDRSSEQFF
>few|TRBV5-5|TRBJ2-7|NA
TGTGCCAGCAGCTCCACGGGACGAGGCTACGAGCAGTACTTC
CASSSTGRGYEQYF
>NA|TRBV7-2|TRBJ1-5|NA
TGTGCCAGCAGCTTAGGTCAGGGGAACAATCAGCCCCAGCATTTT
CASSLGQGNNQPQHF
>NA|TRBV5-4|TRBJ1-1|TRBD1
TGTGCCAGCAGCTTAACAGGGGGCGCTTACAACACTGAAGCTTTCTTT
CASSLTGGAYNTEAFF
>few|TRBV20-1|TRBJ2-5|TRBD2
TGCAGTGCTGGCACTCCGGGACTACAAGAGACCCAGTACTTC
CSAGTPGLQETQYF
>few|TRBV7-9|TRBJ2-3|NA
TGTGCCAGCAGCCAGCGCCAGGATAGCACAGATACGCAGTATTTT
CASSQRQDSTDTQYF
>few|TRBV6-5|TRBJ1-1|NA
TGTGCCAGCAGTTATAATGCAGACATGAACACTGAAGCTTTCTTT
CASSYNADMNTEAFF